The present entry profiles one T cell receptor (beta chain) with its context. These data come from a study of early T cells in non-severe SARS-CoV-2 infection. As for the study in general: Chains stayed unpaired after sequencing of bulk RNA from unsorted whole blood.

Individual cDNA molecules were tagged with unique molecular identifiers. MiXCR, run by TCRdb on the 5' RACE reads, gives a single entry per CDR3 protein. The sample has about 68,000 distinct CDR3 sequences, roughly a tenth seen once. This receptor was taken from an adult who was a healthcare worker with PCR-confirmed SARS-CoV-2 infection or an uninfected control (not recorded which). Input material: whole blood.

The CDR3 DNA is TGTGCCAGCAGTGGGACTAGCGGGCGCAATGAGCAGTTCTTC. This encodes CASSGTSGRNEQFF. V and J are TRBV28 and TRBJ2-1; 12 bases agree with TRBD2. J gave up 6 bases and V 5 bases, and 2 bases lay outside the gene matches. Looked up from germline, CDR1 is MDHEN and CDR2 is SYDVKM. The CDR3 is made up of 14 amino acids.